The sequence of this T cell receptor beta chain was determined in a study of radiation and T cells in renal cell carcinoma (dated by TCRdb to between 2020 and 2021). About the study as a whole: Samples were obtained from a clinical trial, in which 15 Gy stereotactic body radiation therapy was delivered to primary renal cell carcinomas and nephrectomy was performed 4 weeks later. A total of around 50 samples underwent TCR beta sequencing, made up of roughly 26 tumors and roughly 27 peripheral blood samples. In the 40 to 60 samples combined, around 3.7 million unique CDR3 nucleotide sequences were found, encoding about 3 million unique CDR3 amino acid sequences.

For this clone: The antigen it binds to is not known. Base qualities are missing; no much larger clone stands one base away.

TCR beta libraries were generated from genomic DNA with the immunoSEQ kit, following the manufacturer's recommendations. For library preparation, a first multiplex PCR was performed with proprietary primers, followed by a second PCR in which unique barcodes were added, and bead cleanups were performed after each round. Each sample batch included a kit-provided positive control reaction and a negative control reaction. The final libraries were assessed on an Agilent 4200 TapeStation D1000 ScreenTape, pooled by volume, and quantified by qPCR. Sequencing was performed on an Illumina NextSeq500 with a MidOutput 150-cycle cartridge, and 156 Read1 and 15 Index1 cycles were run with kit custom primers. The pooled library was loaded at about 0.96 pM, and roughly 20% PhiX control was spiked in. The authors' analysis ran thus. Vendor-processed data were analyzed in R, and a clonotype was defined as all T cells sharing the same CDR3 nucleotide sequence. For clone abundance analyses, frequencies were normalized to the 10,000 most abundant clones in each sample. Public T cell clones, which averaged fewer than five per sample, were excluded before analysis. A difference in abundance of at least 32-fold between compartments was used to define tumor-enriched and baseline blood-enriched clonotypes. A beta-binomial differential abundance model was applied to find clonotypes that expanded or contracted between blood time points. Tumor-blood repertoire similarity was measured with the Baroni-Urbani and Buser coefficient, and group comparisons used two-tailed Wilcoxon tests in R. The table comes from immuneACCESS by way of TCRdb, which keeps in-frame sequences with V and J called. Part of the clones is missing from these tables; in studies checked, under half for an unresolved V gene and the rest for unknown reasons. D and trimming were read from the DNA, whereas the V and J calls and clone size are those reported in that table. In all, the sample holds approximately 61,000 clones, and about 80% of those were seen once. Jointly, the top ten make up less than 7.5% of the sample.

Taken with the paper, the label for time point translates to: blood 2 weeks post-SBRT. Sample treatment or condition, as interpreted from the label and publication: 15 Gy SBRT to primary tumor, nephrectomy 4 weeks later. To track tumor-enriched clonotypes, serial peripheral blood was sampled from radiation-treated patients at baseline and at 2 weeks and 4 weeks after SBRT. Renal cell carcinoma with clear cell pathology was present in all patients. The QIAamp DNA Blood Mini Kit (Qiagen) was used to prepare genomic DNA for TCR sequencing. The analyses included just those samples that passed every quality control check. Results the study describes overall, beyond this receptor: With a single-armed trial design, the study had no way to address how radiation dose or scheduling affects the TCR repertoire. Tracking of blood repertoire dynamics stopped at four to five weeks after treatment, with no follow-up past that point. Because pretreatment tumor biopsies were not available, the study could not determine whether clonotypes were already present within the tumor at baseline. In blood, the top tumor clonotypes increased between baseline and 2 weeks post-radiation and then shrank by 4 weeks, which suggests that tumor-resident clones expanded only transiently.

Its CDR3 holds 13 amino acids, cysteine through phenylalanine. Only CDR3 DNA remains: 39 bases, in frame from the first base. V was cut back by 1 base and J by 1 base, leaving a gap of 4 bases between them. Per the germline V gene, SGHNT is the CDR1 and YENEEA is the CDR2. The source of this sequence is a man in his fifties or sixties with renal cell carcinoma. Recombination joined TRBV11-3 with TRBJ1-1; the D gene remains uncertain. This sample comprised blood, obtained from a patient whose treatment included radiotherapy and nephrectomy. The encoded CDR3 is CASSLVQNTEAFF. The base sequence is TGTGCCAGCAGCTTAGTTCAGAACACTGAAGCTTTCTTT.